This record concerns one T cell receptor (beta chain) sequence. The antigen is undetermined. This specimen belongs to a study of CD8 T cell repertoires and HIV-1 epitope variants. Looking at the study overall: Tested: three Gag epitope families, Nef HW9 and YT9. A roughly 9-day culture received IL-2, IL-7 and IL-15 on days 3 and 7.

Study outcomes and limitations: Most of the nine antigen-specific clonotypes appeared cross-reactive to autologous or escape variants.

Here immunoSEQ multiplex PCR was the method, and the copy in TCRdb shows in-frame clones only, minus some. The repertoire holds several thousand clones, roughly 70% seen once, with about two fifths in the top ten. CDR1 is MNHEY and CDR2 is SMNVEV in the germline V gene (reference sequence). Trimming left V 8 bases short and J 5 bases short, with 19 bases between. The CDR3 consists of 15 residues. The sequenced sample consisted of cultured CD8+ T cells derived from PBMCs. The chain employs TRBV27 and TRBJ2-1, with D hard to call. The source of this sequence is a male donor with HIV. The CDR3 DNA reads TGTGCCAGCGAAGAGATGGGCGGTGGCCACAATGAGCAGTTCTTC. Its protein is CASEEMGGGHNEQFF.